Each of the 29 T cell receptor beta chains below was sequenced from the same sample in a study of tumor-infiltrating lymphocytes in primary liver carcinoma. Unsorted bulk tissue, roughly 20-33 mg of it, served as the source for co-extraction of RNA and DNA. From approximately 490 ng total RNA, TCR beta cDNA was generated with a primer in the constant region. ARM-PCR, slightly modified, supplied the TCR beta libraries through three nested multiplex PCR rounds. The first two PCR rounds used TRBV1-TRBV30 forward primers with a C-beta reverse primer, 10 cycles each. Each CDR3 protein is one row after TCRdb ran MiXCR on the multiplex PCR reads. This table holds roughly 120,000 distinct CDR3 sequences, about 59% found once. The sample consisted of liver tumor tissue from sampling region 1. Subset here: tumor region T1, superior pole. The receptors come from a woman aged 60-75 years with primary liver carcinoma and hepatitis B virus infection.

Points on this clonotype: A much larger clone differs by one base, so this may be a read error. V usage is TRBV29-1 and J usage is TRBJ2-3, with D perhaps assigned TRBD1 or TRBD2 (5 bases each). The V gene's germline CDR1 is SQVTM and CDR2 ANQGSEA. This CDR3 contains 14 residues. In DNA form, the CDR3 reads TGCAGCGGTCATACAGGTGGGAGCACAGATGCGCAGTATTTT. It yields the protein CSGHTGGSTDAQYF.

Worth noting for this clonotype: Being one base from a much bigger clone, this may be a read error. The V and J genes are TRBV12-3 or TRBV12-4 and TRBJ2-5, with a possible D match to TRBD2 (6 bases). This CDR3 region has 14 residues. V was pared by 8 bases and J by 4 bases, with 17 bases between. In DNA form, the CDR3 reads TGTGCCAGCGGTAGGGACTTCGGCCGAGAGACCCAGTACTTC. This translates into CASGRDFGRETQYF.

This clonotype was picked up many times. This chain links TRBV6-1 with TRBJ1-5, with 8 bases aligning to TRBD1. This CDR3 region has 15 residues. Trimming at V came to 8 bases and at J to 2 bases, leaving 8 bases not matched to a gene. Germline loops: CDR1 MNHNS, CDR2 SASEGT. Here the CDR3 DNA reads TGTGCCAGCTACAATCCGGACAGGGGCAATCAGCCCCAGCATTTT. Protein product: CASYNPDRGNQPQHF.

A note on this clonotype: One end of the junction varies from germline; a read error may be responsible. CDR3 in DNA: TGCGCTAGCAGCCGCCACTCGGGACAGGATGAAGAACTGTTTTTT. Its translation: CASSRHSGQDEELFF. The chain combines TRBV4-1 with TRBJ1-4; TRBD1 matches at 8 bases. Germline V gene sequence: CDR1 MGHRA, CDR2 YSYEKL. CDR3 length: 15 residues.

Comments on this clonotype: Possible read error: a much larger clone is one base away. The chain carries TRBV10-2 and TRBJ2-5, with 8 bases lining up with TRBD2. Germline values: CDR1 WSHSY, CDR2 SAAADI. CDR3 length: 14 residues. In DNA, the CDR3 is TGCGCCACCAGTACGGCGGGAGGAGGGGGGACCCAGTACTTC. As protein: CATSTAGGGGTQYF.

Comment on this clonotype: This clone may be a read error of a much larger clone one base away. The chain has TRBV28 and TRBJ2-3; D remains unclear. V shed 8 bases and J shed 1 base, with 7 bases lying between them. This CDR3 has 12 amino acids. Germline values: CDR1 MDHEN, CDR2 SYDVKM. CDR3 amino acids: CASQSGTDTQYF. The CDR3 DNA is TGTGCCAGCCAATCAGGCACAGATACGCAGTATTTT.

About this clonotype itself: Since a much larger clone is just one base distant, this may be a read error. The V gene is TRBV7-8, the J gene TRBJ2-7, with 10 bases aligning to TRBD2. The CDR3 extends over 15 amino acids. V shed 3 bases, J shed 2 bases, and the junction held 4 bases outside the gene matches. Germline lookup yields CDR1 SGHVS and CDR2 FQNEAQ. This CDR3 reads CASSFGLAATYEQYF. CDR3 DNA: TGTGCCAGCAGCTTTGGACTAGCGGCAACCTACGAGCAGTACTTC.

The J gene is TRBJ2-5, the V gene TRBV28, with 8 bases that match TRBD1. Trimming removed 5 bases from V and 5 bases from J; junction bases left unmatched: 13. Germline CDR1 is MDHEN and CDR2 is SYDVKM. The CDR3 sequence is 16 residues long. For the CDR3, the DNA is TGTGCCAGCAGTCTTCCGAGGACAGGGTACGGCGAGACCCAGTACTTC. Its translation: CASSLPRTGYGETQYF.

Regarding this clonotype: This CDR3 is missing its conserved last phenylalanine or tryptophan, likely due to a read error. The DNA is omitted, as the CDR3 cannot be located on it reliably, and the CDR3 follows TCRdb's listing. The CDR3 sequence: CASGRTSGGRDTRYV. V and J are TRBV6-5 and TRBJ2-3; the D call in the table, TRBD2, was not verified against the DNA. The CDR3 is made up of 15 amino acids, end residues included. From germline, CDR1 is MNHEY and CDR2 SVGAGI.

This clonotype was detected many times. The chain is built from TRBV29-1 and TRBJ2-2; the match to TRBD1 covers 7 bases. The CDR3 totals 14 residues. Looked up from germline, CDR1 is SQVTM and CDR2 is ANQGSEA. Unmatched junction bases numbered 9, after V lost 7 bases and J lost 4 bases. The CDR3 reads CSGSTGRITGELFF. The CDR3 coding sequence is TGCAGCGGGTCGACAGGGAGAATCACCGGGGAGCTGTTTTTT.

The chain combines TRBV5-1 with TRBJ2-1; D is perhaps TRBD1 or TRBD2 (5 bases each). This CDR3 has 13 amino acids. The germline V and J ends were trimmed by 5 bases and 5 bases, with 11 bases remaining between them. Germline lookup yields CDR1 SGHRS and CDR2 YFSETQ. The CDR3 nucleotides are TGCGCCAGCAGGTCCGGGACCCACAATGAGCAGTTCTTC. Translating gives CASRSGTHNEQFF.

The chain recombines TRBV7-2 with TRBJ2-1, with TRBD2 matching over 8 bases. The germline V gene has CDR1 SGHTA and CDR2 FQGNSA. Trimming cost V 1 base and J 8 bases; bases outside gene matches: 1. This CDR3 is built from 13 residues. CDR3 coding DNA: TGTGCCAGCAGCTTAGGGCGGGGGGATGAGCAGTTCTTC. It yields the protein CASSLGRGDEQFF. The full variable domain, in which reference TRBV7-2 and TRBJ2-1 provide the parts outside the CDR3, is GAGVSQSPSNKVTEKGKDVELRCDPISGHTALYWYRQSLGQGLEFLIYFQGNSAPDKSGLPSDRFSAERTGGSVSTLTIQRTQQEDSAVYLCASSLGRGDEQFFGPGTRLTVL.

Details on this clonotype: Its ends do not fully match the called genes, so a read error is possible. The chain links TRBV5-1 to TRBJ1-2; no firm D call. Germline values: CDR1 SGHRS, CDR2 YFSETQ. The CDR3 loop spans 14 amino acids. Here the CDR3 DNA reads TGCGCCAGCAGCATAAGGGAGGGCGCGGATGGTTACACCTTC. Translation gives CASSIREGADGYTF.

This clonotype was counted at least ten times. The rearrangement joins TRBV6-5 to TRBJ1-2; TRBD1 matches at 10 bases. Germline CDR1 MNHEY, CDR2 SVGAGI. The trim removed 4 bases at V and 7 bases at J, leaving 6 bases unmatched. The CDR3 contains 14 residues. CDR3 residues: CASSSTGGASGYTF. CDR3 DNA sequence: TGTGCCAGCAGTTCGACAGGGGGCGCAAGTGGCTACACCTTC.

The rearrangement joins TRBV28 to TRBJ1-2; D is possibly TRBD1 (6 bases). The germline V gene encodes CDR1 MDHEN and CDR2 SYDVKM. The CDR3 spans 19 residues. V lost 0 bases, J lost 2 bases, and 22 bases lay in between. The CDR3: CASSLWGAGTSGINYGYTF. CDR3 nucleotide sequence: TGTGCCAGCAGTTTATGGGGGGCAGGCACCTCAGGGATCAACTATGGCTACACCTTC.

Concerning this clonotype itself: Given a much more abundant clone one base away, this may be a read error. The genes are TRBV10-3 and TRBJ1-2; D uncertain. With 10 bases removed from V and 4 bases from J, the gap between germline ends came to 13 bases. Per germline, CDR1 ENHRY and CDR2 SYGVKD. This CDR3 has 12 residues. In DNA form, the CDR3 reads TGTGCCACTATGGGAGCGATCTATGGCTACACCTTC. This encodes CATMGAIYGYTF.

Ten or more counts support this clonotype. CDR3 protein: CASREIGRVNTEAFF. CDR3 nucleotide sequence: TGTGCCAGCAGGGAGATTGGACGGGTGAACACTGAAGCTTTCTTT. The rearrangement links TRBV28 to TRBJ1-1, with D unclear. CDR1 is MDHEN and CDR2 is SYDVKM in the germline V gene. The V gene lost 6 bases and the J gene lost 0 bases, with 14 bases spanning the gap. This CDR3 spans 15 amino acids.

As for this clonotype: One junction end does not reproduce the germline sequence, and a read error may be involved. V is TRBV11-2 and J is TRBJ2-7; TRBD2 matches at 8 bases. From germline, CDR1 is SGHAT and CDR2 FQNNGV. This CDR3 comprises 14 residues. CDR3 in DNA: TGTGCAAGCAGCTTGATTAGCGGGAATTACGAGCAGTACTTC. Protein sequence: CASSLISGNYEQYF.

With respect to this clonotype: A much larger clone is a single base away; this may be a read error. CDR3 sequence: CSVVQAAGTEALF. CDR3 nucleotides: TGCAGCGTGGTACAGGCGGCGGGGACTGAAGCTTTATTT. The V call is TRBV29-1, the J call TRBJ1-1; a weak D match, TRBD1 (5 bases). Looked up from germline, CDR1 is SQVTM and CDR2 is ANQGSEA. The CDR3 is 13 amino acids.

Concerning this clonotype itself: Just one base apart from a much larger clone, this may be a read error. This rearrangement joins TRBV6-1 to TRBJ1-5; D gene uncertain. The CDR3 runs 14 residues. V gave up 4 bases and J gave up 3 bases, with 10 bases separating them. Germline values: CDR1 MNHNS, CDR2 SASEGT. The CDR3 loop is CASSVRGSNQPQHF. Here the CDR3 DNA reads TGTGCCAGCAGTGTCCGGGGTTCCAATCAGCCCCAGCATTTT.

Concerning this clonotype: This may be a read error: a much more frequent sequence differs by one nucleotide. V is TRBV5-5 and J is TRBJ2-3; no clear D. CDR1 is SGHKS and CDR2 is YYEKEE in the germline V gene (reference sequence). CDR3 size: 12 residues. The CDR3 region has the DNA TGTGTCAGCAGCCCGGTGGGGGATACGCAGTATTTT. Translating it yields CVSSPVGDTQYF.

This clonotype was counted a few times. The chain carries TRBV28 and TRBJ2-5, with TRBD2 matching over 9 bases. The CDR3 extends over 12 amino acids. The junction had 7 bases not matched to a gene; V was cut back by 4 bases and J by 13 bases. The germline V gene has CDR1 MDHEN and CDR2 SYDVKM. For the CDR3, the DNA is TGTGCCAGCAGTTCACATAGCGGGAGAACGTACTTC. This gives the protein CASSSHSGRTYF.

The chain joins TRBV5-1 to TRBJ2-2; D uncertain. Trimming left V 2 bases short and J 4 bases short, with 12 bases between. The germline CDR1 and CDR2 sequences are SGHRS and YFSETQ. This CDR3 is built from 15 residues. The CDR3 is CASSLGQTGTGELFF. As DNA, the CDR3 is TGCGCCAGCAGCTTAGGTCAGACTGGCACCGGGGAGCTGTTTTTT.

In DNA, the CDR3 is TGTGCCAGCAGGGGAACAGTGCAGAACACTGAAGCTTTCTTT. Its translation is CASRGTVQNTEAFF. The chain links TRBV6-1 to TRBJ1-1; D unresolved. CDR1 is MNHNS and CDR2 is SASEGT in the germline V gene. The CDR3 consists of 14 residues. Deletions cut 6 bases from V and 1 base from J, with 12 bases between.

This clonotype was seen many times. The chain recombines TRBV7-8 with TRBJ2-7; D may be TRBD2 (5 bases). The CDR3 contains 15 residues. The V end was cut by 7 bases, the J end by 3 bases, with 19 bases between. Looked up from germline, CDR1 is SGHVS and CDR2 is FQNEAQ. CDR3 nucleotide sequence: TGTGCCAGCACCCCCAACGCACTAGGTGGCTACGAGCAGTACTTC. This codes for CASTPNALGGYEQYF. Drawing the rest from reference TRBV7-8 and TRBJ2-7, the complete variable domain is GAGVSQSPRYKVAKRGQDVALRCDPISGHVSLFWYQQALGQGPEFLTYFQNEAQLDKSGLPSDRFFAERPEGSVSTLKIQRTQQEDSAVYLCASTPNALGGYEQYFGPGTRLTVT.

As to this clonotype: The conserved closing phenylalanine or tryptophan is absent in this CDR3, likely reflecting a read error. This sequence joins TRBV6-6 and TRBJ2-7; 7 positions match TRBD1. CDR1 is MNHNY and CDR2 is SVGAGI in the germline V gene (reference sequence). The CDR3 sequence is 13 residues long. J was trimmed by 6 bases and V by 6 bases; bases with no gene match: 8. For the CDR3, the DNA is TGTGCCAGCAGCCGGGACAGCACCTGCGAGCAGTACCTC. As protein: CASSRDSTCEQYL.

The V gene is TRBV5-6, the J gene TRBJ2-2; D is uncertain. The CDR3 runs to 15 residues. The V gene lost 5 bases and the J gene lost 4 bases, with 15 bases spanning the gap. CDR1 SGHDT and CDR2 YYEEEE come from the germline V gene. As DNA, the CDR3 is TGTGCCAGCAGTTCCGGGTATCGGGCCACCGGGGAGCTGTTTTTT. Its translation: CASSSGYRATGELFF.

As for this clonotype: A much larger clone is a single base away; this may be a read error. The CDR3: CASTRQGAGEQCF. Here the CDR3 DNA reads TGTGCCAGCACACGACAGGGGGCTGGCGAGCAGTGCTTC. The rearrangement links TRBV6-2 or TRBV6-3 to TRBJ2-7; 10 bases align to TRBD1. CDR1 and CDR2 (germline): MNHEY, SVGEGT. The CDR3 sequence is 13 residues long.

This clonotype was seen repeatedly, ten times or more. CDR3 DNA sequence: TGTGCCAGCAGCCCCCTGGCAGGAGGGTACCAAGAGACCCAGTACTTC. Translated: CASSPLAGGYQETQYF. The chain links TRBV11-1 to TRBJ2-5, with D tentatively TRBD2 (6 bases). Germline CDR1 and CDR2: SGHAT and FQDESV (reference sequence). V gave up 5 bases and J gave up 0 bases, with 16 bases separating them. This CDR3 contains 16 residues.